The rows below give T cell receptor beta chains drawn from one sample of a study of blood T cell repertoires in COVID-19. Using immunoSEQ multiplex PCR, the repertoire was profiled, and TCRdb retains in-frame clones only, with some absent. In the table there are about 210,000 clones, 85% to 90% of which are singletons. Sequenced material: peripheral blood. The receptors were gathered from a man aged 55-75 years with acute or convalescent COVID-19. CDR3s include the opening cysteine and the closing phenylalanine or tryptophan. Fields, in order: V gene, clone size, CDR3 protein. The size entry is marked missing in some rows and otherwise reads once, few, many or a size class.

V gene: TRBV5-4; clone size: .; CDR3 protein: CASSWGTGSNQPQHF
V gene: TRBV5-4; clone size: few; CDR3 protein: CASSLAFGEGTGGGYTF
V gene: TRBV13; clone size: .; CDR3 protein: CASSWESGRSSGANVLTF
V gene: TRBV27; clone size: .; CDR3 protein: CASSSPGQGGHRAFF
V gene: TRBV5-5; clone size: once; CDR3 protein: CASSLVAVQETQYF
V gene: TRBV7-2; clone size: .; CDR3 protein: CASSLGGGLLFF
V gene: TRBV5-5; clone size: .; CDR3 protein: CASSDTTGTGDEKLFF
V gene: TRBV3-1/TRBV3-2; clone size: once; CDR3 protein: CASSQGQAGGDTQYF
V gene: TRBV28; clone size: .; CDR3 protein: CASSLDEGLAGGNEQFF
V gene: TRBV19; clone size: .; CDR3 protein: CASSLGLAGGTGELFF
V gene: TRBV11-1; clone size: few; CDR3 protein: CASSFSSYEQYF
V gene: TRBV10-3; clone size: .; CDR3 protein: CAIRDRGRNTEAFF
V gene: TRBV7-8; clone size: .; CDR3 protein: CASSLTGGDQPQHF
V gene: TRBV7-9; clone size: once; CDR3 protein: CASSLGGRTDGEQFF
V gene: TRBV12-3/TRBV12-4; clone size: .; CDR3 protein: CASWGGMNEQYF
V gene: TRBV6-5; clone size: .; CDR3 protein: CASSFTGGGEKLFF
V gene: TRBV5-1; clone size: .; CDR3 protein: CASSLTSLTGVWYGYTF
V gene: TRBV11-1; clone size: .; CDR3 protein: CASSLALQDRISGNTIYF
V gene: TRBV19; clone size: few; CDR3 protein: CASSTWTGKGTEAFF
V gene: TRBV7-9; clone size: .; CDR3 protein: CASSLEGTSGRYNEQFF
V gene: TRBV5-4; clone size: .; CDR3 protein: CASSLGLGNIQYF
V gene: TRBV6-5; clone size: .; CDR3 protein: CASSLTFKETQYF
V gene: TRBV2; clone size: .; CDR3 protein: CAAAGIAYEQYF
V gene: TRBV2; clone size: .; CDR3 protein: CASSKDGRGEKLFF
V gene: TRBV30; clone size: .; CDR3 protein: CAWNSNRATNEKLFF
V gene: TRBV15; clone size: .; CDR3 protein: CATSTRGGSEQYF
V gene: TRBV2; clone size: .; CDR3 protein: CASSEYPGNEQYF
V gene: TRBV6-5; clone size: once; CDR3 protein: CASSYSGRADTQYF
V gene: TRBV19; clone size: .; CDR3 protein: CASSPGRGFSNQPQHF
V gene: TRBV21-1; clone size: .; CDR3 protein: CASRGQAGELFF
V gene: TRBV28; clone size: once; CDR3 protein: CASSSPRTGIREQYF
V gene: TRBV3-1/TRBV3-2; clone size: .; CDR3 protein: CASSPHRGTSHSYNEQFF